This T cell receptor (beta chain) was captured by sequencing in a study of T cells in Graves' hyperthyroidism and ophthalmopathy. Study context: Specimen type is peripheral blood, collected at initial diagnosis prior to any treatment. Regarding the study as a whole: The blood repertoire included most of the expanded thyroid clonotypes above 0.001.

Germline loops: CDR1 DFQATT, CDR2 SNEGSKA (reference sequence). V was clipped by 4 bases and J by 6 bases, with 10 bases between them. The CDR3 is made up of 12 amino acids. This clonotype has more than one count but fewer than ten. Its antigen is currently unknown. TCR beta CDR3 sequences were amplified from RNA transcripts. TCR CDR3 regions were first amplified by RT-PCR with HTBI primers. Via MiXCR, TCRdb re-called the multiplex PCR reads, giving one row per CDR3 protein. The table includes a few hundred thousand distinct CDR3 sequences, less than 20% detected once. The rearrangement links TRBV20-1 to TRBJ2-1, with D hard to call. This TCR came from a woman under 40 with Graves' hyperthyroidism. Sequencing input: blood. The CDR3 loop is CSATGLGNEQFF. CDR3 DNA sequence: TGCAGTGCTACGGGCCTTGGCAATGAGCAGTTCTTC.